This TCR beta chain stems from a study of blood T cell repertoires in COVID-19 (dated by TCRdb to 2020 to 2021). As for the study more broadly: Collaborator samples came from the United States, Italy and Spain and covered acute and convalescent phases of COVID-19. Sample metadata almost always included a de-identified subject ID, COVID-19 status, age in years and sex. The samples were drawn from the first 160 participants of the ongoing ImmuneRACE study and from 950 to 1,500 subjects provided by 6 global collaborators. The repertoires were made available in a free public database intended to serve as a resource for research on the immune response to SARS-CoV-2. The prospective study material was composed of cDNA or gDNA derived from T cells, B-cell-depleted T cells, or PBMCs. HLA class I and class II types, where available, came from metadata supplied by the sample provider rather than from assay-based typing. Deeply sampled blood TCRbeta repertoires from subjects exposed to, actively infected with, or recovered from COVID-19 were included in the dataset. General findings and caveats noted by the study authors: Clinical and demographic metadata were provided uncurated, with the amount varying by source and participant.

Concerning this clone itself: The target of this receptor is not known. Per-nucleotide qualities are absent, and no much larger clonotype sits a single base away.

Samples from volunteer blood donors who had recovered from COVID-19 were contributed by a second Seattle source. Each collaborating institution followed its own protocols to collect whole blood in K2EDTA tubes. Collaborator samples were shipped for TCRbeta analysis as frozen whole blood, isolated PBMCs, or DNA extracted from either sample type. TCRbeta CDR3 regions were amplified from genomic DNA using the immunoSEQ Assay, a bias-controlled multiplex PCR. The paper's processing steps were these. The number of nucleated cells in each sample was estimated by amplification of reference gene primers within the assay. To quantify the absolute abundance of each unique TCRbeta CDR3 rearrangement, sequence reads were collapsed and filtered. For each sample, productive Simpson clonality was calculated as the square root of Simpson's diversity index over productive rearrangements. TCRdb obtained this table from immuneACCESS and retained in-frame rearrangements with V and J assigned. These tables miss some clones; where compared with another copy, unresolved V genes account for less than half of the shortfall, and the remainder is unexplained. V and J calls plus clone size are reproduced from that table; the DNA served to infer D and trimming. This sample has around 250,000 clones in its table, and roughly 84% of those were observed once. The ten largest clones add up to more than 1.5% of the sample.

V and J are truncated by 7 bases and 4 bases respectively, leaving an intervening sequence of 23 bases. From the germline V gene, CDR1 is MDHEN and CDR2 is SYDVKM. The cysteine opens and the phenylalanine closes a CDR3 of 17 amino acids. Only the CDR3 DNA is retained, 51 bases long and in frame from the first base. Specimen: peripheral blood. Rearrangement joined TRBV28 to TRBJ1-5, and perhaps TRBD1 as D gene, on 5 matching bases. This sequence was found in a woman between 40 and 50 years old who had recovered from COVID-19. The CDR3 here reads CASILPGPAGLNQPQHF. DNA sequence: TGTGCCAGCATCCTACCTGGCCCCGCAGGGTTGAATCAGCCCCAGCATTTT.